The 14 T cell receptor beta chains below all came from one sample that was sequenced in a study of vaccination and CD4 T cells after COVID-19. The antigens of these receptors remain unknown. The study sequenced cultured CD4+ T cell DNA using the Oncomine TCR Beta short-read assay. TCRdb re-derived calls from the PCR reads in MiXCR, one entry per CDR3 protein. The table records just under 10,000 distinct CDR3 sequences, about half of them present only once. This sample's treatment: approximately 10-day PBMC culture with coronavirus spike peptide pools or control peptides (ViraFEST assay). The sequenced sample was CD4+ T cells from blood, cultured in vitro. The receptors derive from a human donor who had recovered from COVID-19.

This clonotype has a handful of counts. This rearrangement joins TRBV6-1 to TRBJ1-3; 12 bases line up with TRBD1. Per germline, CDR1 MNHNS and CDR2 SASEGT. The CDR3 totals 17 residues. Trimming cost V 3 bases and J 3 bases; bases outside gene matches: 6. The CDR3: CASSERRDRGRGNTIYF. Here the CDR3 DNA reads TGTGCCAGCAGTGAGCGTAGGGACAGGGGGCGTGGAAACACCATATATTTT.

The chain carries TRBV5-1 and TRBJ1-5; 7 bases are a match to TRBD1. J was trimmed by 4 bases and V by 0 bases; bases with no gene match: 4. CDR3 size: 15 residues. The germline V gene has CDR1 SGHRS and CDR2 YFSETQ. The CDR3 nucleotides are TGCGCCAGCAGCTTGGAGGGGGCCCCTAATCAGCCCCAGCATTTT. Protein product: CASSLEGAPNQPQHF.

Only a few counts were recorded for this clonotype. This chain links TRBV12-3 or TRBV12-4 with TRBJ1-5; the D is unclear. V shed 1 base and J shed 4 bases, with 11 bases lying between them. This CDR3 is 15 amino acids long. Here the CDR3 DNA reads TGTGCCAGCAGTTTAGGAGACAAATTGAATCAGCCCCAGCATTTT. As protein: CASSLGDKLNQPQHF.

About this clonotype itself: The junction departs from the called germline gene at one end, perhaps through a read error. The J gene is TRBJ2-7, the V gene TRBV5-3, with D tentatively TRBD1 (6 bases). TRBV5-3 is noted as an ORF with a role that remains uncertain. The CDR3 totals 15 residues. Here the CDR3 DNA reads TGTGCCAGCAGCTTAGATCAAACAGGGAACTACGAGCAGTACTTC. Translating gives CASSLDQTGNYEQYF.

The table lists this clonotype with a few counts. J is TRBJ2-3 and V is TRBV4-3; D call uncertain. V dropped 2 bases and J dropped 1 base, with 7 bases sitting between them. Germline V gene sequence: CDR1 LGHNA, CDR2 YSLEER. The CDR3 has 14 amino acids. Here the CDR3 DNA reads TGCGCCAGCAGCCAAAGGGCCCGCACAGATACGCAGTATTTT. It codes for CASSQRARTDTQYF.

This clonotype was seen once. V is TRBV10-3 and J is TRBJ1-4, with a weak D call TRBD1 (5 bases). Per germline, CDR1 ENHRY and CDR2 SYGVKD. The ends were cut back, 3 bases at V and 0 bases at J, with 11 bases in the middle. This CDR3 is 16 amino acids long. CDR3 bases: TGTGCCATCAGTGATCGGGACCCCGCAACTAATGAAAAACTGTTTTTT. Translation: CAISDRDPATNEKLFF.

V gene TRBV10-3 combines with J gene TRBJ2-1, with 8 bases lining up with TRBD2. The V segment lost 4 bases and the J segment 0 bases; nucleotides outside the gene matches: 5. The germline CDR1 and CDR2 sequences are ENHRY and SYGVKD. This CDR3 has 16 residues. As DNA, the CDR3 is TGTGCCATCAGTGCCCACGGGGGGGTCTCCTACAATGAGCAGTTCTTC. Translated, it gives CAISAHGGVSYNEQFF.

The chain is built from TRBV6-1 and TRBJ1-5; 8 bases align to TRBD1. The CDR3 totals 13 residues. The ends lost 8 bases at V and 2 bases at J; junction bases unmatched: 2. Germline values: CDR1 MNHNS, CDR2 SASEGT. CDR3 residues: CASDRGGNQPQHF. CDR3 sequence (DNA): TGTGCCAGCGACAGGGGAGGCAATCAGCCCCAGCATTTT.

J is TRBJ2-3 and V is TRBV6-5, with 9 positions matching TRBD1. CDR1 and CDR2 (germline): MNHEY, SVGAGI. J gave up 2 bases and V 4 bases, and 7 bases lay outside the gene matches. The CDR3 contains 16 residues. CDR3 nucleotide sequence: TGTGCCAGCAGTTTGGTAGGGACAGGGTTCACAGATACGCAGTATTTT. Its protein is CASSLVGTGFTDTQYF.

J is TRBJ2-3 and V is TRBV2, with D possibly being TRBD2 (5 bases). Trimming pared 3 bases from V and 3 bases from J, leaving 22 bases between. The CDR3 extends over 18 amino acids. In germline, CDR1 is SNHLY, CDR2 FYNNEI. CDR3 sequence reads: CASSDHSGFTKGTDTQYF. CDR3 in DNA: TGTGCCAGCAGTGACCACTCGGGATTCACCAAGGGAACAGATACGCAGTATTTT.

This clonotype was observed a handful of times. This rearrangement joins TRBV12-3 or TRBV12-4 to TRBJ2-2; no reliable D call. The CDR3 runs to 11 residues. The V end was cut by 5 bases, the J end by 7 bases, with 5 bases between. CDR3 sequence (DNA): TGTGCCAGCAGTAGGGTCGGGGAGCTGTTTTTT. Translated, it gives CASSRVGELFF.

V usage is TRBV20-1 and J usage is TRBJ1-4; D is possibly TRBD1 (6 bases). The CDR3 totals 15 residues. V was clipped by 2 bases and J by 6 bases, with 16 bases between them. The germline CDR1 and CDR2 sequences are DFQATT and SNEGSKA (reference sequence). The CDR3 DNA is TGCAGTGCTAGATTTTCGGGGGCAGAATATGAAAAACTGTTTTTT. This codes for CSARFSGAEYEKLFF.

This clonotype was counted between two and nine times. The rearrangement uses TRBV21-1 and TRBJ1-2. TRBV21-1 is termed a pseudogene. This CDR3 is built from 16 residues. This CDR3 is CASSSRGPLPNYGYTF. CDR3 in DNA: TGTGCCAGCAGCAGCCGGGGCCCACTACCTAACTATGGCTACACCTTC.

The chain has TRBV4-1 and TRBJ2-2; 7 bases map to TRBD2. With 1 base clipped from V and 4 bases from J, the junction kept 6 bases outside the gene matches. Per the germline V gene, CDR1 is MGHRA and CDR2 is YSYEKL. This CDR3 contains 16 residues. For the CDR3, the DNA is TGCGCCAGCAGCCAAGTGGGGGGGTGGGTCACCGGGGAGCTGTTTTTT. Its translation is CASSQVGGWVTGELFF.